The rows below give T cell receptor beta chains drawn from one sample of a study of T cells in Graves' hyperthyroidism and ophthalmopathy. TCRdb re-derived calls from the multiplex PCR reads in MiXCR, one entry per CDR3 protein. The repertoire has approximately 530,000 distinct CDR3 sequences, 15% to 20% of them found once; the top ten carry approximately 48%. Sequencing was performed on blood. These receptors came from a man aged 35 to 55 with Graves' ophthalmopathy. Both conserved end residues are part of each CDR3. A D gene is named only where the DNA matches it firmly. Size is stated for part of the rows, as once, few or many counts, or as a class when the clone is expanded.

D gene,J gene,V gene,clone size,CDR3 DNA,CDR3 protein
.,TRBJ1-1,TRBV20-1,.,TGCAGTGCTAGTCGGGGGCTGAACACTGAAGCTTTCTTT,CSASRGLNTEAFF
TRBD2,TRBJ2-3,TRBV6-5,once,TGTGCCAGCAGTTACTCGGCGGGAGGGGCAGATACGCAGTATTTT,CASSYSAGGADTQYF
.,TRBJ2-5,TRBV3-1,.,TGTGCCAGCAGCCACCAGACAGCCCGGACCCAGTACTTC,CASSHQTARTQYF
.,TRBJ2-1,TRBV2,many,TGTGCCAGCGTCGGGAGCAATGAGCAGTTCTTC,CASVGSNEQFF
.,TRBJ1-1,TRBV29-1,few,TGCAGCGTTGTTAGGTGGGGTAACACTGAAGCTTTCTTT,CSVVRWGNTEAFF
TRBD2,TRBJ2-3,TRBV11-2,.,TGTGCCAGCAGCCCCAGACTAGCGGGGGAGGATACGCAGTATTTT,CASSPRLAGEDTQYF
.,TRBJ2-1,TRBV27,many,TGTGCCAGCTCCAAATGGGGGGATAGCCTCGGGAATGAGCAGTTCTTC,CASSKWGDSLGNEQFF
.,TRBJ2-1,TRBV10-3,few,TGTGCCATCAGTGATCATTGGAAAGGGGAGCAGTTCTTC,CAISDHWKGEQFF
TRBD1,TRBJ2-7,TRBV11-2,.,TGTGCCAGCAGCCCAGGCTCCGGGACAGGGGGTCACGAGCAGTACTTC,CASSPGSGTGGHEQYF
.,TRBJ1-3,TRBV4-1,.,TGCGCCAGCAGCCAAGGGGGAGGAAGGTCTGGAAACACCATATATTTT,CASSQGGGRSGNTIYF
.,TRBJ2-1,TRBV11-2,many,TGTGCCAGCAGCTTAGCGGTGCAGGGCTATGAGCAGTTCTTC,CASSLAVQGYEQFF
.,TRBJ1-2,TRBV28,.,TGTGCCAGCAGTCCCTCGGACAGATTCTATGGCTACACCTTC,CASSPSDRFYGYTF
.,TRBJ1-1,TRBV9,many,TGTGCCAGCAGCGTAGTTGCGGCGGGCACTGAAGCTTTCTTT,CASSVVAAGTEAFF
.,TRBJ2-1,TRBV5-8,few,TGTGCCAGCAGCCCGGACAGTGGGATAAAGCAGTTCTTC,CASSPDSGIKQFF
.,TRBJ2-5,TRBV12-3/TRBV12-4,.,TGTGCCAGCTCTAGGGGGGAAGAGACCCAGTACTTC,CASSRGEETQYF
.,TRBJ2-3,TRBV12-3/TRBV12-4,.,TGTGCCAGCACCCGGCGTGATACGCAGTATTTT,CASTRRDTQYF
.,TRBJ2-2,TRBV7-9,.,TGTGCCAGCGACAGGACTAACACCGGGGAGCTGTTTTTT,CASDRTNTGELFF
.,TRBJ2-1,TRBV10-3,few,TGTGCCATCAGTCCCGGTAGGTTGAACAATGAGCAGTTCTTC,CAISPGRLNNEQFF
TRBD2,TRBJ2-1,TRBV20-1,.,TGCAGTGCTAAAGGGACTAGCGGGGGGAGAGATGAGCAGTTCTTC,CSAKGTSGGRDEQFF
TRBD1,TRBJ2-7,TRBV7-3,few,TGTGCCAGCAGCTCACAGGGGTACGAGCAGCACTTC,CASSSQGYEQHF
.,TRBJ1-5,TRBV5-6,.,TGTGCCAGCAGCTCGGGGTTCGACAATCAGCCCCAGCATTTT,CASSSGFDNQPQHF
TRBD2,TRBJ2-3,TRBV9,few,TGTGCCAGCAGCCCCCGGACTAGCGGGAGGCACGATGATACGCAGTATTTT,CASSPRTSGRHDDTQYF
.,TRBJ2-2,TRBV4-2,.,TGTGCCAGCAGCCAAGATCCGAGCGGCACCGGGGAGCTGTTTTTT,CASSQDPSGTGELFF
TRBD1,TRBJ2-7,TRBV3-1,few,TGTGCCAGCAGCGAGGACCGGGACAGCTCCTACGAGCAGTACTTC,CASSEDRDSSYEQYF